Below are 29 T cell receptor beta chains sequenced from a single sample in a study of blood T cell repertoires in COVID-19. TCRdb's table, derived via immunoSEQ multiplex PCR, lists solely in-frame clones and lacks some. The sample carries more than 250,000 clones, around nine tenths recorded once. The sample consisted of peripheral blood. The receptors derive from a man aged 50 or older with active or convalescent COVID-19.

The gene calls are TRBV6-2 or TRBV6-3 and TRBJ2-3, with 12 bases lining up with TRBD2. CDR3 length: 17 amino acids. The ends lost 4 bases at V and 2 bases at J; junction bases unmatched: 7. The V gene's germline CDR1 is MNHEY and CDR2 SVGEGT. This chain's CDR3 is CASSWPGLAGVTDTQYF. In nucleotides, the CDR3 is TGTGCCAGCAGTTGGCCGGGACTAGCGGGCGTCACAGATACGCAGTATTTT.

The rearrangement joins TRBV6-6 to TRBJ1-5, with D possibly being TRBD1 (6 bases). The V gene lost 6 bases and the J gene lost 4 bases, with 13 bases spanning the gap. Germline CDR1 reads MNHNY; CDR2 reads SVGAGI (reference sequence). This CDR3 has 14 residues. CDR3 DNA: TGTGCCAGCAGGCGGAACGGACAGAATCAGCCCCAGCATTTT. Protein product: CASRRNGQNQPQHF.

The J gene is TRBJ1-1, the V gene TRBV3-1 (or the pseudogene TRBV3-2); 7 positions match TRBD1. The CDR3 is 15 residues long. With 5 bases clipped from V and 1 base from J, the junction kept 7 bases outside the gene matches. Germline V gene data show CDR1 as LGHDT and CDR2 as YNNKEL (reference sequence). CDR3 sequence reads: CASSFSDRENTEAFF. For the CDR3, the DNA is TGTGCCAGCAGCTTCTCCGACAGGGAGAACACTGAAGCTTTCTTT.

CDR3 sequence: CATSESTGGNNEQFF. In DNA form, the CDR3 reads TGTGCCACCAGTGAGTCGACAGGGGGAAACAATGAGCAGTTCTTC. The rearrangement joins TRBV24-1 to TRBJ2-1, with 9 positions matching TRBD1. The V segment lost 4 bases and the J segment 5 bases; nucleotides outside the gene matches: 5. The germline V gene encodes CDR1 KGHDR and CDR2 SFDVKD. This CDR3 comprises 15 residues.

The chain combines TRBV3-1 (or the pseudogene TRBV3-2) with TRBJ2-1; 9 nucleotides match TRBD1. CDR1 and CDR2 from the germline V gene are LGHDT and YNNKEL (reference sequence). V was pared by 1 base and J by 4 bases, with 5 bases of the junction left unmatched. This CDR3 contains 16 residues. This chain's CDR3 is CASSQGQGGTYNEQFF. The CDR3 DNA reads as TGTGCCAGCAGCCAAGGACAGGGGGGAACTTACAATGAGCAGTTCTTC.

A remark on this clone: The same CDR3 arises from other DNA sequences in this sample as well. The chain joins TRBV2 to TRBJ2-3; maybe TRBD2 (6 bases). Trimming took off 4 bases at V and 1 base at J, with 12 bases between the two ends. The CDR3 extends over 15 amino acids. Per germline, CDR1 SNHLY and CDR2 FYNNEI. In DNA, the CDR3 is TGTGCCAGCAGTGGGGCCGGGGGAGGCACAGATACGCAGTATTTT. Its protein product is CASSGAGGGTDTQYF.

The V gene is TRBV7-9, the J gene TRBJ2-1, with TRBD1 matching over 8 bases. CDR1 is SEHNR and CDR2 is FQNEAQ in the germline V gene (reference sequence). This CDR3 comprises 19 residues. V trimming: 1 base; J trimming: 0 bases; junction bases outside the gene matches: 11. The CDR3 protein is CASSLETGAWRSSYNEQFF. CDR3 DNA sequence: TGTGCCAGCAGCTTAGAGACAGGGGCCTGGAGGAGCTCCTACAATGAGCAGTTCTTC. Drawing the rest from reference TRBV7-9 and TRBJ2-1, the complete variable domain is DTGVSQNPRHKITKRGQNVTFRCDPISEHNRLYWYRQTLGQGPEFLTYFQNEAQLEKSRLLSDRFSAERPKGSFSTLEIQRTEQGDSAMYLCASSLETGAWRSSYNEQFFGPGTRLTVL.

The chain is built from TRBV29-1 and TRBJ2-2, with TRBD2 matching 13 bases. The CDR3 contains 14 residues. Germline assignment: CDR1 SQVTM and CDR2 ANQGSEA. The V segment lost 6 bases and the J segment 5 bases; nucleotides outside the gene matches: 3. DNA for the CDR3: TGCAGCGTGAGGACTAGCGGGGGTACCGGGGAGCTGTTTTTT. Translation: CSVRTSGGTGELFF.

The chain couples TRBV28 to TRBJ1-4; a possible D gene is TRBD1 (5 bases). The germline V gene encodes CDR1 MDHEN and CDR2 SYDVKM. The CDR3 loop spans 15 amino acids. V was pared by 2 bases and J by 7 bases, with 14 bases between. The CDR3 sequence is CASSLPGARSEKLFF. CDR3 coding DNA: TGTGCCAGCAGTTTACCTGGGGCAAGGAGTGAAAAACTGTTTTTT.

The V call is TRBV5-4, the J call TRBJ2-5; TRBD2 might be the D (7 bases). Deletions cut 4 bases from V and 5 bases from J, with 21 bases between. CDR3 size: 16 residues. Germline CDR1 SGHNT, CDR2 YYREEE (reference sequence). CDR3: CASSPQGGGVWETQYF. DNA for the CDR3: TGTGCCAGCAGCCCCCAGGGAGGGGGAGTTTGGGAGACCCAGTACTTC.

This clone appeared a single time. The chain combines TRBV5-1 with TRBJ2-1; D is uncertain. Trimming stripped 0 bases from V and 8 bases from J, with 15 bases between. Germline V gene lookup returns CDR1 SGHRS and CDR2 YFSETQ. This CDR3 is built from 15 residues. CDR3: CASSLGSINGHEQFF. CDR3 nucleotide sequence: TGCGCCAGCAGCTTGGGTAGCATTAACGGTCATGAGCAGTTCTTC.

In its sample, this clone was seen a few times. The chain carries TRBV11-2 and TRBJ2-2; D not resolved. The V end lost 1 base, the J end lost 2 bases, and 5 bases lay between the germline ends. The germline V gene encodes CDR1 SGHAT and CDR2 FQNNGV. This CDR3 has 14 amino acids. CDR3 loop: CASSLVRNTGELFF. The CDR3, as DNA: TGTGCCAGCAGCTTAGTTCGTAACACCGGGGAGCTGTTTTTT. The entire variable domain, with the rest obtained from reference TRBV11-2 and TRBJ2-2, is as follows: EAGVAQSPRYKIIEKRQSVAFWCNPISGHATLYWYQQILGQGPKLLIQFQNNGVVDDSQLPKDRFSAERLKGVDSTLKIQPAKLEDSAVYLCASSLVRNTGELFFGEGSRLTVL.

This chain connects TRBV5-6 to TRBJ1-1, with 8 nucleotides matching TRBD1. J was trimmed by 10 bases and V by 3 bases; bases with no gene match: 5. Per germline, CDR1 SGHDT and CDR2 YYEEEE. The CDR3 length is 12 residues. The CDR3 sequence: CASSWGTGGAFF. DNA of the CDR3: TGTGCCAGCAGCTGGGGGACAGGCGGAGCTTTCTTT.

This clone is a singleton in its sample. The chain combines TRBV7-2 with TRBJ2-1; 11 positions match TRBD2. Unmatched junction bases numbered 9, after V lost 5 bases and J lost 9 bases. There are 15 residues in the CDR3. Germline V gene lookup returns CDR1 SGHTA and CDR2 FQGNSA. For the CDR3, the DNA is TGTGCCAGCAGCGAAAAGACTAGCGGGAAGGTTGAGCAGTTCTTC. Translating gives CASSEKTSGKVEQFF.

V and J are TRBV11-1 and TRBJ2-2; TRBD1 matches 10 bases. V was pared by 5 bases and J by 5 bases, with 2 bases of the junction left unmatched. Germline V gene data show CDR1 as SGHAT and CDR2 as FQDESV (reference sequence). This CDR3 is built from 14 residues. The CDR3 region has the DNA TGTGCCAGCAGCCCGGGACAGGGGACCGGGGAGCTGTTTTTT. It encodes CASSPGQGTGELFF.

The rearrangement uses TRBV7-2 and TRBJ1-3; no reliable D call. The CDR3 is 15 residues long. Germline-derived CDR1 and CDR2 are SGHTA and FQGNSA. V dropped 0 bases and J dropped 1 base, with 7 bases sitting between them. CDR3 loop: CASSLAPSSGNTIYF. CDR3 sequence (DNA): TGTGCCAGCAGCTTAGCGCCCAGTTCTGGAAACACCATATATTTT.

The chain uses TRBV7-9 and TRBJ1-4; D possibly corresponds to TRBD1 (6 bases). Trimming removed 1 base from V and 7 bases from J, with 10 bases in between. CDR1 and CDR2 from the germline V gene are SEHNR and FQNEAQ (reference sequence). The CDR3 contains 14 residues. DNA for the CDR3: TGTGCCAGCAGCTTAGAGGGACAAAGTGAAAAACTGTTTTTT. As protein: CASSLEGQSEKLFF. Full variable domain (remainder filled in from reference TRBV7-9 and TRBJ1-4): DTGVSQNPRHKITKRGQNVTFRCDPISEHNRLYWYRQTLGQGPEFLTYFQNEAQLEKSRLLSDRFSAERPKGSFSTLEIQRTEQGDSAMYLCASSLEGQSEKLFFGSGTQLSVL.

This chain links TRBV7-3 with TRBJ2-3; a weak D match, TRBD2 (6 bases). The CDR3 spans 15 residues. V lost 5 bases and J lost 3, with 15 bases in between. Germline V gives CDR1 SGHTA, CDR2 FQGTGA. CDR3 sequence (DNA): TGTGCCAGCAGCCCCCAGGGACTTATTACAGATACGCAGTATTTT. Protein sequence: CASSPQGLITDTQYF.

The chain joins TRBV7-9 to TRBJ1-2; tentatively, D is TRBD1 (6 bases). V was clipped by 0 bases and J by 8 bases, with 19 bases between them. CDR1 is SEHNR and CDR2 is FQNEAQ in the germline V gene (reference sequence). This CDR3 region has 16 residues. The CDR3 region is CASSLATGPGERGYTF. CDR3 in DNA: TGTGCCAGCAGCTTAGCCACCGGGCCAGGGGAGAGAGGCTACACCTTC.

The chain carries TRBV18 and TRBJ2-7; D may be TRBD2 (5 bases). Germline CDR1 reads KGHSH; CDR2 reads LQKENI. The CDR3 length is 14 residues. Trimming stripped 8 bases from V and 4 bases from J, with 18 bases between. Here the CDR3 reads CASRSGGARYEQYF. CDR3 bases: TGTGCCAGCCGCTCCGGAGGCGCGCGTTACGAGCAGTACTTC.

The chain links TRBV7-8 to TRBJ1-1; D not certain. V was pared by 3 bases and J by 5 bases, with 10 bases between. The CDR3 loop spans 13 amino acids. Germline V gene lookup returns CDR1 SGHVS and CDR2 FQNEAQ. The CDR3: CASSFSPPTEAFF. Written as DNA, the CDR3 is TGTGCCAGCAGCTTTAGCCCGCCTACTGAAGCTTTCTTT.

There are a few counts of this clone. Written as DNA, the CDR3 is TGCGCCAGCAGCCTGCCCCCAACAGGAGAGCAGTTCTTC. This gives the protein CASSLPPTGEQFF. V and J are TRBV5-1 and TRBJ2-1; a weak D match, TRBD1 (5 bases). The V end was cut by 4 bases, the J end by 10 bases, with 15 bases between. The V gene's germline CDR1 is SGHRS and CDR2 YFSETQ. The CDR3 has 13 amino acids.

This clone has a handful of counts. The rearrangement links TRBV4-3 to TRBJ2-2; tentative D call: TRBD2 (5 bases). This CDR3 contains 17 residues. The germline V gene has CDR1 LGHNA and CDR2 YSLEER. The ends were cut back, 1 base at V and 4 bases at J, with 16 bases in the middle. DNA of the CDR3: TGCGCCAGCAGCCAAGTTTTTAATCGGGGAACCACCGGGGAGCTGTTTTTT. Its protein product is CASSQVFNRGTTGELFF.

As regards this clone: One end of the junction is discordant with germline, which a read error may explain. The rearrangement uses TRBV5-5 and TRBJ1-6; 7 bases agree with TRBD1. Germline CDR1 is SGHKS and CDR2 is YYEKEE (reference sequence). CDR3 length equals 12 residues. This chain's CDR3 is CASSVTGTALRF. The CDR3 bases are TGTGCCAGCAGCGTCACCGGGACAGCCCTCCGCTTT.

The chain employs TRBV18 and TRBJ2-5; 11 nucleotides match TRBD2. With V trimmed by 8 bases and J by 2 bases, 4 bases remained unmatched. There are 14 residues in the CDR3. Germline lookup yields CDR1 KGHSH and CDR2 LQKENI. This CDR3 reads CASAVAGGQETQYF. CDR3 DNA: TGTGCCAGCGCTGTAGCGGGGGGGCAAGAGACCCAGTACTTC.

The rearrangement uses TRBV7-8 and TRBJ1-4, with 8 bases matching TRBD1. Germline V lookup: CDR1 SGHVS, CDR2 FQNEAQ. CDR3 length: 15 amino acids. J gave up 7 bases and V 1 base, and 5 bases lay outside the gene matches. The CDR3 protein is CASSLGTGGSEKLFF. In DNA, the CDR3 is TGTGCCAGCAGCTTAGGCACAGGGGGGAGTGAAAAACTGTTTTTT.

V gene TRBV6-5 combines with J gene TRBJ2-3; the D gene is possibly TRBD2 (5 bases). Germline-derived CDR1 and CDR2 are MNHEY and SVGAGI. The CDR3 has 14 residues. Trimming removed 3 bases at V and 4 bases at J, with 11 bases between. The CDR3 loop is CASSYRTEADTQYF. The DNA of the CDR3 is TGTGCCAGCAGTTATCGAACGGAGGCAGATACGCAGTATTTT.

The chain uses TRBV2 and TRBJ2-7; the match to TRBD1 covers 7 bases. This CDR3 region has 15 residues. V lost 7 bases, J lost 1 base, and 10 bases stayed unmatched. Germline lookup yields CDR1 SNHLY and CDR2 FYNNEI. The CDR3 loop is CASTTNRGRSYEQYF. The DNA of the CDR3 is TGTGCCAGCACTACGAACAGGGGCCGATCCTACGAGCAGTACTTC. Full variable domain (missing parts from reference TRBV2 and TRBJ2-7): EPEVTQTPSHQVTQMGQEVILRCVPISNHLYFYWYRQILGQKVEFLVSFYNNEISEKSEIFDDQFSVERPDGSNFTLKIRSTKLEDSAMYFCASTTNRGRSYEQYFGPGTRLTVT.

The CDR3 DNA follows: TGTGCCAGCAGCCAAACTCAGGGTAACTATGGCTACACCTTC. It yields the protein CASSQTQGNYGYTF. V and J are TRBV3-1 (or the pseudogene TRBV3-2) and TRBJ1-2; possible D gene TRBD1, 5 bases. CDR1 LGHDT and CDR2 YNNKEL come from the germline V gene (reference sequence). V lost 2 bases and J lost 1, with 8 bases in between. This CDR3 comprises 14 residues.